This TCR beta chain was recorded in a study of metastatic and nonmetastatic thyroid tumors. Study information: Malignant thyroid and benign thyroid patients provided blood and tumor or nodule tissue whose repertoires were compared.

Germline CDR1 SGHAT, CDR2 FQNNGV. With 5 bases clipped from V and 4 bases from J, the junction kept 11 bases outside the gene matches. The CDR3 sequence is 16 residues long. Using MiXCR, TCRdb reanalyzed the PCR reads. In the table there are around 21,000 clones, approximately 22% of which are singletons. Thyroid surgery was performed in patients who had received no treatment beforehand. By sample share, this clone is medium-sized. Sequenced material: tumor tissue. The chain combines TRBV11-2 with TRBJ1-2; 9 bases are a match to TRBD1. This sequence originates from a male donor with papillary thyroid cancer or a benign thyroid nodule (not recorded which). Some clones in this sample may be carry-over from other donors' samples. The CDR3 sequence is CASSPQPGQGLYGYTF. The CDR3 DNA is TGTGCCAGCAGCCCCCAACCGGGACAGGGCCTCTATGGCTACACCTTC.